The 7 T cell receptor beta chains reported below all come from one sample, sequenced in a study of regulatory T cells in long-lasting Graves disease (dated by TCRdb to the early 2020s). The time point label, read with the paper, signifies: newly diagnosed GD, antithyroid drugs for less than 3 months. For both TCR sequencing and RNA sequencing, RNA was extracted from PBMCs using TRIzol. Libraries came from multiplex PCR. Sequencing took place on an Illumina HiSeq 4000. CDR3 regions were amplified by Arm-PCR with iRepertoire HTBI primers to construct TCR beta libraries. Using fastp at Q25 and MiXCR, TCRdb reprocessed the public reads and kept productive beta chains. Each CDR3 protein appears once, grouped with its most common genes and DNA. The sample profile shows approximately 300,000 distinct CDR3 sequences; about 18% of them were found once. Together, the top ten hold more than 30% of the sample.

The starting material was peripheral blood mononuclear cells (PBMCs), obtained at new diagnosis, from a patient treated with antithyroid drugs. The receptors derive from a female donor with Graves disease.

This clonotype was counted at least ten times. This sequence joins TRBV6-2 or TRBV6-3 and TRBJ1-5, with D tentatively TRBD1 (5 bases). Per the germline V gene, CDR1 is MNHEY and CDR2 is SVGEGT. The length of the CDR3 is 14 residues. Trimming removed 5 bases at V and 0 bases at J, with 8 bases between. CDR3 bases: TGTGCCAGCAGTGAGGGGTATAGCAATCAGCCCCAGCATTTT. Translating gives CASSEGYSNQPQHF.

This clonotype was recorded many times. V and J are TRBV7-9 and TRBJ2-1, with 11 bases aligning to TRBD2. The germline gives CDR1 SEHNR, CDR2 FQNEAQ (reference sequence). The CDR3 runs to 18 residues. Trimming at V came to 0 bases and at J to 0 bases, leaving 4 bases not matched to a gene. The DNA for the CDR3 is TGTGCCAGCAGCTTAGCGGGACTAGCGGCCCCCTCCTACAATGAGCAGTTCTTC. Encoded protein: CASSLAGLAAPSYNEQFF.

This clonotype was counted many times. The CDR3 region is CASSVASGSGETQYF. The CDR3, as DNA: TGTGCCAGCAGTGTGGCTAGCGGGAGTGGGGAGACCCAGTACTTC. This chain connects TRBV2 to TRBJ2-5; 10 nucleotides line up with TRBD2. CDR3 size: 15 residues. Unmatched junction bases numbered 7, after V lost 4 bases and J lost 5 bases. Germline CDR1 and CDR2: SNHLY and FYNNEI.

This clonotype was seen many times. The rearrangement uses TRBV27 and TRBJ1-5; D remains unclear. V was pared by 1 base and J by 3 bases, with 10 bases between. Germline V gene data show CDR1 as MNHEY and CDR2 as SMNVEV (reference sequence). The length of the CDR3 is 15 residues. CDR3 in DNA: TGTGCCAGCAGTTTATACCCCGGGGACAATCAGCCCCAGCATTTT. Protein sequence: CASSLYPGDNQPQHF.

The CDR3: CSATTTKAYNEQFF. The DNA for the CDR3 is TGCAGTGCTACTACTACTAAGGCCTACAATGAGCAGTTCTTC. The rearrangement joins TRBV20-1 to TRBJ2-1, with D unclear. Trimming pared 4 bases from V and 2 bases from J, leaving 12 bases between. This CDR3 is built from 14 residues. CDR1 and CDR2 (germline): DFQATT, SNEGSKA (reference sequence).

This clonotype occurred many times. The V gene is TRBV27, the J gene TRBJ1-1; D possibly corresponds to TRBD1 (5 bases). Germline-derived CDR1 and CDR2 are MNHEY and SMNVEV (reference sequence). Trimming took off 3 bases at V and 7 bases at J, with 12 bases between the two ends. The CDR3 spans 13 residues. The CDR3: CASSFRQGFEAFF. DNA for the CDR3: TGTGCCAGCAGTTTTCGTCAGGGATTTGAAGCTTTCTTT.

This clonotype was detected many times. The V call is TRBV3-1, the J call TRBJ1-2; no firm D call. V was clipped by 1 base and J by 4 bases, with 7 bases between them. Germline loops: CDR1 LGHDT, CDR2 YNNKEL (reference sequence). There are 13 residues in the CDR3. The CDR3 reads CASSQGTGYGYTF. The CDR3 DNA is TGTGCCAGCAGCCAAGGGACCGGCTATGGCTACACCTTC.